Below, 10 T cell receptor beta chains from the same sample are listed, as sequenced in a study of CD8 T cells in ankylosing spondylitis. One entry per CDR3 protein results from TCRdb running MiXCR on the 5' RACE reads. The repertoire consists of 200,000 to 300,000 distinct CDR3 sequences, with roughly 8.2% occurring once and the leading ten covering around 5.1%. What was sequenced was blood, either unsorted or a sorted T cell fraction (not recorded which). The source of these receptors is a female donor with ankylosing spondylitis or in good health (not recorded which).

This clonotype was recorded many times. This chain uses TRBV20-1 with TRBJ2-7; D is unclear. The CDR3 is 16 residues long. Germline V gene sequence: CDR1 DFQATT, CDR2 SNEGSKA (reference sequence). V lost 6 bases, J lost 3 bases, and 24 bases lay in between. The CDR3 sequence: CSATIPIGTAFYEQYF. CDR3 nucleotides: TGCAGTGCCACAATTCCCATTGGAACCGCCTTCTACGAGCAGTACTTC.

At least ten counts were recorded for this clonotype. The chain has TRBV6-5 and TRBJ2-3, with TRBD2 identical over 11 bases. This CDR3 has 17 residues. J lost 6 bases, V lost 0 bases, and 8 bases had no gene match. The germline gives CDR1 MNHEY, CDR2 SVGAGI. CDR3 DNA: TGTGCCAGCAGTTACTCGAAACTAGCGGGAGACATGGATACGCAGTATTTT. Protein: CASSYSKLAGDMDTQYF.

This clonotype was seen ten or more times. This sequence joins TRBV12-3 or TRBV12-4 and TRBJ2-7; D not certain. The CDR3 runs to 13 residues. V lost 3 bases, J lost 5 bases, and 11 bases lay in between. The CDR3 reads CASSFRAVHEQYF. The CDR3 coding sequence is TGTGCCAGCAGTTTCCGGGCCGTCCACGAGCAGTACTTC.

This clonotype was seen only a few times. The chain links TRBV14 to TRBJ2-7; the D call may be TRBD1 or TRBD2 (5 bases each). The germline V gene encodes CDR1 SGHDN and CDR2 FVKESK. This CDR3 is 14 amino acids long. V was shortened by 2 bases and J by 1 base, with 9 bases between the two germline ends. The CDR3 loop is CASSQRGISYEQYF. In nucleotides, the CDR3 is TGTGCCAGCAGCCAACGGGGCATTTCCTACGAGCAGTACTTC. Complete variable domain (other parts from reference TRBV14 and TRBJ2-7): EAGVTQFPSHSVIEKGQTVTLRCDPISGHDNLYWYRRVMGKEIKFLLHFVKESKQDESGMPNNRFLAERTGGTYSTLKVQPAELEDSGVYFCASSQRGISYEQYFGPGTRLTVT.

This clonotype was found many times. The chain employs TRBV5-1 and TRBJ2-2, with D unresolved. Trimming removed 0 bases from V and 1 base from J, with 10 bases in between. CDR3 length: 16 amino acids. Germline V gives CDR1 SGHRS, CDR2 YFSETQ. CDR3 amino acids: CASSLDFFRNTGELFF. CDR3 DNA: TGCGCCAGCAGCTTGGATTTCTTCCGGAACACCGGGGAGCTGTTTTTT.

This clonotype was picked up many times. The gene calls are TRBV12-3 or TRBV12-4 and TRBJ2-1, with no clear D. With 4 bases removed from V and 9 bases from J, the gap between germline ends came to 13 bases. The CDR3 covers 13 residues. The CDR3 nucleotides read TGTGCCAGCAGTTCAGGCCTGGGTGTTGAGCAGTTCTTC. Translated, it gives CASSSGLGVEQFF.

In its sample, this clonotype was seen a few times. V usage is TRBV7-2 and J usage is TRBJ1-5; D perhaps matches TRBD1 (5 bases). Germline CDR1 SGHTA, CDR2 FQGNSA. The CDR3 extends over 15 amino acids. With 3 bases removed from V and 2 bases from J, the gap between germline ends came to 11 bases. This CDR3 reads CASSLTRDGNQPQHF. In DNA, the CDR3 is TGTGCCAGCAGCTTGACCAGGGATGGCAATCAGCCCCAGCATTTT.

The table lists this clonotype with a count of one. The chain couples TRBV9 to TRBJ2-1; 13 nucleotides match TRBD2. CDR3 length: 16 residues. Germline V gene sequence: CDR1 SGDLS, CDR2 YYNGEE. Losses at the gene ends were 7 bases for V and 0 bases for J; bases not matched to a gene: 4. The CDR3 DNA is TGTGCCAGCGCGGGGACTAGCGGGGCCTCCTACAATGAGCAGTTCTTC. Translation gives CASAGTSGASYNEQFF.

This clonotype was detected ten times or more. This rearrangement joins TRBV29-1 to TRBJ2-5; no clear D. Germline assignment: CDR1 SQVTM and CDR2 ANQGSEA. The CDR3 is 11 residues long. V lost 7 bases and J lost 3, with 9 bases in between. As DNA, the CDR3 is TGCAGCGCGGGTACGAAAGAGACCCAGTACTTC. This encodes CSAGTKETQYF.

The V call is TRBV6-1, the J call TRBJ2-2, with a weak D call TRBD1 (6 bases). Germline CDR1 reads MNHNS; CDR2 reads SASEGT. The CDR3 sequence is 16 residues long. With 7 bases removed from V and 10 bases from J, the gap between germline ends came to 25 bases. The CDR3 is CASTIGPGPRTEELFF. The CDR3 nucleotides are TGTGCCAGCACTATCGGGCCCGGCCCAAGGACAGAGGAGCTGTTTTTT.